A selection of T cell receptor beta chains follows, all from one sample in a study of T cell repertoires in cytomegalovirus infection. From the reads, TCRdb called clonotypes with MiXCR, one entry per CDR3 protein. The data contain 250,000 to 300,000 distinct CDR3 sequences, approximately 15% of them singletons. Sequencing was done on a sample of CD8+ T cells from PBMCs. All receptors derive from a human donor in good health (CMV status not recorded). Some clones in this sample may be carry-over from other donors' samples. CDR3s include the opening cysteine and the closing phenylalanine or tryptophan.

V,J,CDR3
TRBV7-7,TRBJ2-1,CASSLAHGLAGIDNEQFF
TRBV7-9,TRBJ1-1,CASQPGDTEAFF
TRBV6-1,TRBJ1-1,CASSWDRGAMNTEAFF
TRBV24-1,TRBJ2-1,CAHRRVSYNEQFF
TRBV7-9,TRBJ2-5,CASSLPGGRETQYF
TRBV11-2,TRBJ2-1,CASSLGEETYNEQFF
TRBV12-3/TRBV12-4,TRBJ1-2,CASSEQGYHYGYTF
TRBV20-1,TRBJ2-3,CSARDGSGGIFDTQYF
TRBV7-9,TRBJ2-5,CASSSSGTSEETQYF
TRBV6-6,TRBJ1-5,CASSFAYSNQPQHF
TRBV6-5,TRBJ1-1,CASSYRDRVDSMNTEAFF
TRBV20-1,TRBJ2-5,CSARAGGGSLDEETQYF
TRBV7-8,TRBJ2-7,CASSPRSRGGPSYEQYF
TRBV10-3,TRBJ2-3,CAISERGSSTDTQYF
TRBV5-6,TRBJ1-1,CASSPPHRGPNTEAFF
TRBV20-1,TRBJ2-2,CSAPGPNTGELFF
TRBV6-5,TRBJ2-7,CASSYETSGGATAEQYF
TRBV7-9,TRBJ1-6,CASSLTGQIYNSPLHF